A single sample is the source of the 7 T cell receptor beta chains below, sequenced in a study of tumor and adjacent non-tumor tissue in lung cancer. This sample's RNA came from whole unsorted tissue. The library came from three nested PCR rounds adapted from ARM-PCR protocols. TCRdb called the multiplex PCR reads again in MiXCR, with one record for every CDR3 protein. The data hold tens of thousands of distinct CDR3 sequences, with just under 60% observed a single time. Sequencing was performed on lung tumor tissue. These TCRs come from a man aged 45 to 65 with non-small cell lung cancer.

This clonotype was recorded many times. The chain combines TRBV6-5 with TRBJ2-7, with D maybe TRBD1 (5 bases). The CDR3 covers 13 residues. Trimming took off 7 bases at V and 1 base at J, with 11 bases between the two ends. The germline V gene has CDR1 MNHEY and CDR2 SVGAGI. The CDR3 loop is CASTSPGSYEQYF. As DNA, the CDR3 is TGTGCCAGCACCTCGCCAGGGTCCTACGAGCAGTACTTC.

By frequency in the sample, this clonotype is medium-sized (0.01 to 0.1%). The J gene is TRBJ1-6, the V gene TRBV4-2, with D maybe TRBD1 (5 bases). The V and J ends lost 1 base and 5 bases respectively, with 9 bases between them. This CDR3 contains 15 residues. Looked up from germline, CDR1 is LGHNA and CDR2 is YNFKEQ. CDR3 nucleotides: TGTGCCAGCAGCCAAGGGGGGACTAATAATTCACCCCTCCACTTT. Translating gives CASSQGGTNNSPLHF.

Concerning this clonotype: At one of its ends the junction is not consistent with the germline gene, which may arise from a read error. This chain connects TRBV5-1 to TRBJ2-7; the match to TRBD1 covers 7 bases. CDR1 SGHRS and CDR2 YFSETQ come from the germline V gene. CDR3 size: 16 residues. CDR3 nucleotide sequence: TGCGCCAGCAGCTTAGGTCACCGGGACAGCACCTACGAGCAATACTTC. It specifies CASSLGHRDSTYEQYF.

As to this clonotype: A read error is possible here, since a much larger clone lies one base away. The chain couples TRBV7-9 to TRBJ2-1; D perhaps matches TRBD1 (5 bases). Trimming cost V 6 bases and J 4 bases, with 10 bases left between them. The CDR3 consists of 13 residues. Germline V lookup: CDR1 SEHNR, CDR2 FQNEAQ (reference sequence). CDR3: CASRWGRYNEQFF. In nucleotides, the CDR3 is TGTGCCAGCAGATGGGGCCGGTACAATGAGCAGTTCTTC.

In regard to this clonotype: At one of its ends the junction is not consistent with the germline gene, which may arise from a read error. This sequence joins TRBV11-1 and TRBJ2-1, with D maybe TRBD1 (5 bases). This CDR3 is 14 amino acids long. Germline CDR1 and CDR2: SGHAT and FQDESV (reference sequence). CDR3 DNA: TGTGTCAGCAGCTTCGAACTGACAGACATTGAGCAGTTCTTC. It translates to CVSSFELTDIEQFF.

CDR3 loop: CASIDRSTDTQYF. In DNA, the CDR3 is TGTGCCAGCATCGACAGGTCCACAGATACGCAGTATTTT. The chain combines TRBV6-6 with TRBJ2-3; D perhaps matches TRBD1 (6 bases). The germline V gene has CDR1 MNHNY and CDR2 SVGAGI (reference sequence). The CDR3 spans 13 residues. Trimming took off 7 bases at V and 2 bases at J, with 10 bases between the two ends.

With respect to this clonotype: Lacking the conserved final phenylalanine or tryptophan, this CDR3 likely reflects a read error. The rearrangement joins TRBV18 to TRBJ1-5; TRBD1 might be the D (6 bases). Germline loops: CDR1 KGHSH, CDR2 LQKENI. This CDR3 is built from 18 residues. The CDR3 coding sequence is TGTGCCAGCTCCCTAACTGACACAGGGCCTCCTAGCAATCAGCCTCAGCATTAT. Translating it yields CASSLTDTGPPSNQPQHY.